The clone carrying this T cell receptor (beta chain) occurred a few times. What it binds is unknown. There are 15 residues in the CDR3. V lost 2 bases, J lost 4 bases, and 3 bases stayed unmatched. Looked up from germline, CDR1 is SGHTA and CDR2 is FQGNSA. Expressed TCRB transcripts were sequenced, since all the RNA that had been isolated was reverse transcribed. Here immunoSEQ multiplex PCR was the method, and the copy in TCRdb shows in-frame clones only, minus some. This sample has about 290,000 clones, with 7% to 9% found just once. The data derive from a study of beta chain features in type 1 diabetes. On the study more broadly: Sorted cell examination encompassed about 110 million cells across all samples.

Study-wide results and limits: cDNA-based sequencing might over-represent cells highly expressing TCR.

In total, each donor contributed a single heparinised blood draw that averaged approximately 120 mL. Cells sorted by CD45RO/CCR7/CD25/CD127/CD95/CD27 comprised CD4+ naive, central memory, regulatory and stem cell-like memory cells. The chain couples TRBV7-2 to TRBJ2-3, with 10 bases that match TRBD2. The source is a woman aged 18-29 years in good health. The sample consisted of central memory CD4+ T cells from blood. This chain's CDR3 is CASSLIAGGSDTQYF. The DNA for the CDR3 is TGTGCCAGCAGCTTAATAGCGGGGGGCTCAGATACGCAGTATTTT.